Each of the 25 T cell receptor beta chains below was sequenced from the same sample in a study of blood T cell repertoires in COVID-19. Produced via immunoSEQ multiplex PCR; TCRdb's table is partial and in-frame only. The repertoire has 55,000 to 75,000 clones, less than 75% of them found once; the top ten carry around 20%. What was sequenced was peripheral blood. The receptors here all came from a man in his fifties or sixties with acute or convalescent COVID-19.

This clone has only one observation. The chain uses TRBV6-5 and TRBJ1-1; TRBD1 might be the D (5 bases). V was pared by 10 bases and J by 5 bases, with 14 bases between. The CDR3 length is 12 residues. Germline-derived CDR1 and CDR2 are MNHEY and SVGAGI. CDR3 region: CATRKGKTEAFF. Here the CDR3 DNA reads TGTGCCACCCGCAAGGGGAAGACTGAAGCTTTCTTT.

This clone has more than one count but fewer than ten. This rearrangement joins TRBV5-1 to TRBJ2-1; the match to TRBD2 covers 10 bases. Germline lookup yields CDR1 SGHRS and CDR2 YFSETQ. J lost 10 bases, V lost 0 bases, and 4 bases had no gene match. This CDR3 is built from 14 residues. The CDR3 reads CASSLAGLAEEQFF. The CDR3 DNA is TGCGCCAGCAGCTTGGCCGGACTAGCGGAGGAGCAGTTCTTC.

In this sample, this clone turned up a few times. The V gene is TRBV10-3, the J gene TRBJ1-1; tentative D call: TRBD1 (6 bases). Germline CDR1 reads ENHRY; CDR2 reads SYGVKD. Trimming took 3 bases from V and 4 from J, leaving 12 bases between them. This CDR3 has 14 amino acids. The chain's CDR3 is CAISDSQGPTEAFF. The CDR3 DNA reads as TGTGCCATCAGTGATTCACAGGGTCCCACTGAAGCTTTCTTT.

DNA for the CDR3: TGTGCCAGCAGCACCAGCGCCGGACAGCGAAGTAACACAGATACGCAGTATTTT. Its protein is CASSTSAGQRSNTDTQYF. The chain combines TRBV28 with TRBJ2-3, with D maybe TRBD1 (6 bases). The V and J ends lost 6 bases and 2 bases respectively, with 24 bases between them. Germline CDR1 is MDHEN and CDR2 is SYDVKM. The CDR3 has 18 amino acids.

The chain is built from TRBV5-3 and TRBJ2-2; the D is unclear. TRBV5-3 qualifies as an ORF whose function is uncertain. The CDR3 has 15 residues. The V end lost 1 base, the J end lost 8 bases, and 15 bases lay between the germline ends. The CDR3 DNA follows: TGTGCCAGAAGCTTGACTTCCCCACCGTCGGGGGAGCTGTTTTTT. Its protein product is CARSLTSPPSGELFF.

V gene TRBV7-2 combines with J gene TRBJ2-7; 16 nucleotides align to TRBD2. Looked up from germline, CDR1 is SGHTA and CDR2 is FQGNSA. CDR3 size: 17 residues. V shed 2 bases, J shed 6 bases, and the junction held 7 bases outside the gene matches. CDR3 DNA: TGTGCCAGCAGCTTATCGGGGACTAGCGGGGGGGCCTTCGAGCAGTACGTC. Its protein product is CASSLSGTSGGAFEQYV.

The V and J genes are TRBV19 and TRBJ2-1, with 9 nucleotides matching TRBD2. The CDR3 consists of 15 residues. CDR1 LNHDA and CDR2 SQIVND come from the germline V gene (reference sequence). With 4 bases clipped from V and 6 bases from J, the junction kept 7 bases outside the gene matches. CDR3 protein: CASSTPGLASNEQFF. The CDR3 DNA is TGTGCCAGTAGTACACCGGGACTAGCATCCAATGAGCAGTTCTTC.

This clone was counted at least ten times. The J gene is TRBJ2-1, the V gene TRBV7-8; D perhaps matches TRBD2 (6 bases). CDR1 is SGHVS and CDR2 is FQNEAQ in the germline V gene. Trimming pared 0 bases from V and 6 bases from J, leaving 12 bases between. The CDR3 is made up of 15 amino acids. The CDR3 loop is CASSLAGGKGNEQFF. DNA of the CDR3: TGTGCCAGCAGCTTAGCGGGGGGAAAGGGCAATGAGCAGTTCTTC.

This clone appeared a few times. The CDR3 DNA sequence: TGTGCCAGCAGCTTGGTACCGGGACAGTCCTACGAGCAGTACTTC. This sequence encodes CASSLVPGQSYEQYF. The chain couples TRBV5-6 to TRBJ2-7, with 7 positions matching TRBD1. Losses at the gene ends were 0 bases for V and 1 base for J; bases not matched to a gene: 4. The CDR3 totals 15 residues. Germline assignment: CDR1 SGHDT and CDR2 YYEEEE. The full variable domain, its missing parts supplied by reference TRBV5-6 and TRBJ2-7, is DAGVTQSPTHLIKTRGQQVTLRCSPKSGHDTVSWYQQALGQGPQFIFQYYEEEERQRGNFPDRFSGHQFPNYSSELNVNALLLGDSALYLCASSLVPGQSYEQYFGPGTRLTVT.

The chain has TRBV9 and TRBJ2-7; 7 positions match TRBD1. V trimming: 4 bases; J trimming: 3 bases; junction bases outside the gene matches: 4. The CDR3 runs 13 residues. CDR1 and CDR2 from the germline V gene are SGDLS and YYNGEE. The CDR3 DNA reads as TGTGCCAGCAGCCTACGGGACAGCTACGAGCAGTACTTC. Protein: CASSLRDSYEQYF.

The chain recombines TRBV11-2 with TRBJ2-5, with D uncertain. The CDR3 consists of 13 residues. Trimming left V 1 base short and J 4 bases short, with 7 bases between. Germline-derived CDR1 and CDR2 are SGHAT and FQNNGV. CDR3 nucleotide sequence: TGTGCCAGCAGCTTAGTCCGGGTAGAGACCCAGTACTTC. It codes for CASSLVRVETQYF. Filled out from reference TRBV11-2 and TRBJ2-5, the complete variable domain reads EAGVAQSPRYKIIEKRQSVAFWCNPISGHATLYWYQQILGQGPKLLIQFQNNGVVDDSQLPKDRFSAERLKGVDSTLKIQPAKLEDSAVYLCASSLVRVETQYFGPGTRLLVL.

CDR3 bases: TGTGCCAGCAGCCACGGGTTCTTACTTACCTACGAGCAGTACTTC. Encoded protein: CASSHGFLLTYEQYF. This chain connects TRBV3-1 (or the pseudogene TRBV3-2) to TRBJ2-7; D not certain. The germline CDR1 and CDR2 sequences are LGHDT and YNNKEL (reference sequence). CDR3 length: 15 amino acids. The germline V and J ends were trimmed by 3 bases and 2 bases, with 14 bases remaining between them.

The chain carries TRBV29-1 and TRBJ2-7; 8 bases fit TRBD2. From germline, CDR1 is SQVTM and CDR2 ANQGSEA. The V and J ends lost 7 bases and 1 base, in that order; junction bases with no gene match: 3. The CDR3 sequence is 12 residues long. Written as DNA, the CDR3 is TGCAGCGGGACTAGCAGTTCCTACGAGCAGTACTTC. Translated: CSGTSSSYEQYF.

The gene calls are TRBV21-1 and TRBJ2-5; the table's D call, TRBD1, was not checked against the DNA. TRBV21-1 corresponds to a pseudogene. The CDR3 extends over 13 amino acids. CDR3 in amino acids: CASSKPGGETQYF. CDR3 sequence (DNA): TGTGCCAGCAGCAAGCCAGGGGGGGAGACCCAGTACTTC.

V and J are TRBV18 and TRBJ2-5; D may be TRBD1 (6 bases). V lost 6 bases, J lost 3 bases, and 20 bases lay in between. CDR3 length: 16 residues. Germline-derived CDR1 and CDR2 are KGHSH and LQKENI. CDR3: CASSRNYRVEEETQYF. The CDR3 nucleotides are TGTGCCAGCTCCCGCAATTACAGGGTAGAGGAAGAGACCCAGTACTTC.

The count of this clone is one. This chain links TRBV19 with TRBJ2-5, with TRBD2 matching 9 bases. Germline trimming cut 3 bases from V and 2 bases from J; bases unmatched to any gene: 4. In germline, CDR1 is LNHDA, CDR2 SQIVND (reference sequence). CDR3 size: 15 residues. The CDR3 sequence: CASSIWRGGQETQYF. CDR3 DNA sequence: TGTGCCAGTAGTATTTGGCGGGGGGGTCAAGAGACCCAGTACTTC.

The J gene is TRBJ2-7, the V gene TRBV7-2, with 7 bases matching TRBD2. Germline V gene data show CDR1 as SGHTA and CDR2 as FQGNSA. CDR3 size: 15 residues. V dropped 4 bases and J dropped 1; count of bases not matched to a gene: 7. The CDR3 sequence is CASSSRSGASYEQYF. DNA of the CDR3: TGTGCCAGCAGCTCCCGAAGCGGGGCATCCTACGAGCAGTACTTC.

This clone was found a few times. The chain links TRBV7-6 to TRBJ2-5, with TRBD2 identical over 10 bases. From germline, CDR1 is SGHVS and CDR2 FNYEAQ. Trimming took 2 bases from V and 4 from J; bases not matched to a gene: 16. The length of the CDR3 is 19 residues. CDR3 sequence (DNA): TGTGCCAGCAGCTTACGCTCCGGGCTAGCGGGAGAATTTGGAGAGACCCAGTACTTC. As protein: CASSLRSGLAGEFGETQYF.

This clone was seen a single time. The rearrangement joins TRBV12-3 or TRBV12-4 to TRBJ1-2; tentatively, D is TRBD1 (5 bases). The CDR3 consists of 13 residues. The V end was cut by 6 bases, the J end by 6 bases, with 14 bases between. CDR3 in amino acids: CASSWGGENGYTF. The CDR3 coding sequence is TGTGCCAGCAGCTGGGGAGGGGAGAATGGCTACACCTTC.

V is TRBV11-2 and J is TRBJ1-4, with 8 nucleotides matching TRBD1. The CDR3 length is 15 residues. V was pared by 5 bases and J by 3 bases, with 5 bases of the junction left unmatched. Germline lookup yields CDR1 SGHAT and CDR2 FQNNGV. DNA for the CDR3: TGTGCCAGCAGCCTCGACAGGGGACCTAATGAAAAACTGTTTTTT. Translating gives CASSLDRGPNEKLFF.

CDR3 region: CASSFGGQSQDSGNTIYF. The CDR3 DNA sequence: TGTGCCAGCAGCTTTGGAGGTCAGTCGCAAGACTCCGGAAACACCATATATTTT. V is TRBV7-7 and J is TRBJ1-3, with D hard to call. The CDR3 consists of 18 residues. Trimming took 3 bases from V and 4 from J, leaving 22 bases between them. Germline V gene data show CDR1 as SSHAT and CDR2 as FNYEAQ (reference sequence).

The chain uses TRBV28 and TRBJ2-3, with D perhaps TRBD1 (6 bases). Trimming cost V 2 bases and J 9 bases, with 12 bases left between them. The CDR3 has 13 amino acids. Per germline, CDR1 MDHEN and CDR2 SYDVKM. CDR3 bases: TGTGCCAGCAGTTTAAGGGGGAGTGGGACGCAGTATTTT. Translating gives CASSLRGSGTQYF.

The rearrangement joins TRBV7-2 to TRBJ2-5, with unresolved D. Germline assignment: CDR1 SGHTA and CDR2 FQGNSA. The CDR3 is 14 amino acids. Trimming took off 1 base at V and 0 bases at J, with 6 bases between the two ends. CDR3 DNA: TGTGCCAGCAGCTTAGACAGCTACCAAGAGACCCAGTACTTC. This gives the protein CASSLDSYQETQYF.

This clone was counted at least ten times. This rearrangement joins TRBV9 to TRBJ1-6; the D gene is possibly TRBD1 (6 bases). The CDR3 is 15 residues long. The V end lost 3 bases, the J end lost 7 bases, and 14 bases lay between the germline ends. The germline V gene encodes CDR1 SGDLS and CDR2 YYNGEE. In nucleotides, the CDR3 is TGTGCCAGCAGCGGTACAGGGCAGGGGAATTCACCCCTCCACTTT. Residues: CASSGTGQGNSPLHF.

The chain uses TRBV24-1 and TRBJ2-5; 10 nucleotides align to TRBD2. V shed 0 bases, J shed 4 bases, and the junction held 10 bases outside the gene matches. The CDR3 contains 18 residues. Germline V lookup: CDR1 KGHDR, CDR2 SFDVKD. In DNA, the CDR3 is TGTGCCACCAGTGATTTGCAAATGGAGCGGGAGGGAACAGAGACCCAGTACTTC. Protein: CATSDLQMEREGTETQYF.